Below, one T cell receptor (beta chain) is given with its context. What it binds is not known. The sample comes from a study of T cell responses to AZD1222 COVID-19 vaccine. The study, taken as a whole, reports: The sample set comprised mostly white British donors with more females, and clonal diversity was possibly underestimated. Only six people who got AZD1222 tested seropositive at baseline.

Germline-derived CDR1 and CDR2 are SGHTS and YDEGEE. The CDR3 runs 17 residues. The germline V and J ends were trimmed by 2 bases and 0 bases, with 14 bases remaining between them. Here immunoSEQ multiplex PCR was the method, and the copy in TCRdb shows in-frame clones only, minus some. Of 100,000 or so clones in the sample, 84% were seen once. The chain has TRBV5-8 and TRBJ1-4; tentatively, D is TRBD1 (6 bases). The input for sequencing was peripheral blood, taken on day 0 of AZD1222 vaccination. The clonotype was recovered from an adult in good health. CDR3 nucleotides: TGTGCCAGCAGCTTCCCCGGGGGGCCAACAACTAATGAAAAACTGTTTTTT. This translates into CASSFPGGPTTNEKLFF.